This T cell receptor beta chain came from a study of cytomegalovirus exposure and HLA in healthy donors. Study observations and caveats: Confirmation in vitro established that three CMV-associated chains were specific for CMV antigens.

From germline, CDR1 is SGHRS and CDR2 YFSETQ. The CDR3 totals 13 residues. The PCR employed 60 Vbeta primers together with 13 Jbeta primers. The table came from immunoSEQ multiplex PCR; TCRdb's copy has only in-frame clones and leaves some out. This table holds fewer than 150,000 clones, over 70% found once. To note about this clone: Its target is unknown. The germline gene is not matched at one end of the junction; a read error may be the cause.

The receptor was derived from a man aged 40-49 years in good health and CMV-seronegative. Material for sequencing was PBMCs. The chain links TRBV5-1 to TRBJ1-2, with 8 nucleotides matching TRBD1. In DNA form, the CDR3 reads TGCGCCAGCAGCGATGGACAGGGATATGGCTACCCCTTC. Encoded protein: CASSDGQGYGYPF.